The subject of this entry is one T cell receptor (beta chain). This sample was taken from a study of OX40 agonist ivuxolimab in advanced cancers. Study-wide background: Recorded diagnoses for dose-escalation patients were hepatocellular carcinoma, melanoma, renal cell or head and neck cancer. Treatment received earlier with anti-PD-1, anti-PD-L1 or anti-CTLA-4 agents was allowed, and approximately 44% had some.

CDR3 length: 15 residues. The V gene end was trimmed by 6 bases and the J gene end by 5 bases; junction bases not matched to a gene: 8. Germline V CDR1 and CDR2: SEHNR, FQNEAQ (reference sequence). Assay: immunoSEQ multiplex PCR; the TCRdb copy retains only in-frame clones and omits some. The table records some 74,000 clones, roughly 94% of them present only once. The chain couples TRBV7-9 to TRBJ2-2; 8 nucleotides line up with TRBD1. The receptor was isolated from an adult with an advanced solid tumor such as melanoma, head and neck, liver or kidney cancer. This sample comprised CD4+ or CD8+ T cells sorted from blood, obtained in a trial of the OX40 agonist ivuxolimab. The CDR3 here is CASRADRETTGELFF. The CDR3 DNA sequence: TGTGCCAGCAGAGCGGACAGGGAGACGACCGGGGAGCTGTTTTTT.